Listed below are T cell receptor beta chains from one sample, sequenced in a study of response to subunit inactivated influenza vaccine. From the RT-PCR reads, TCRdb called clonotypes with MiXCR, one entry per CDR3 protein. This sample has about 780,000 distinct CDR3 sequences, with under 20% found just once. Sequencing used PBMCs from blood, obtained 4 to 6 days after vaccination. The receptors come from a man aged 50-60 years who received an inactivated influenza vaccine. Both conserved end residues are part of each CDR3. The order of the fields is CDR3 protein, CDR3 DNA, clone size, CDR3 length, D gene, J gene, V gene. D genes are given only for firm matches. Size values are once, few and many counts, or a class for expanded clones, and some rows have none.

CASSSPTGPQHF,TGTGCCAGCAGCTCGCCCACAGGGCCCCAGCATTTT,few,12,-,TRBJ1-5,TRBV5-6
CASLTYWDTQFQPQHF,TGTGCCAGCTTAACCTACTGGGACACCCAGTTTCAGCCCCAGCATTTT,-,16,-,TRBJ1-5,TRBV18
CASSQYRGQNTGELFF,TGCGCCAGCAGCCAGTACAGGGGTCAGAACACCGGGGAGCTGTTTTTT,few,16,TRBD1,TRBJ2-2,TRBV4-3
CASSLTGQQSGANVLTF,TGCGCCAGCAGCTTAACGGGGCAGCAGTCCGGGGCCAACGTCCTGACTTTC,-,17,-,TRBJ2-6,TRBV5-1
CASSQDEGDEQFF,TGTGCCAGCAGCCAAGACGAAGGCGATGAGCAGTTCTTC,few,13,-,TRBJ2-1,TRBV3-1
CASSSTDRNTGELFF,TGTGCCAGCAGCTCGACAGATCGTAACACCGGGGAGCTGTTTTTT,-,15,-,TRBJ2-2,TRBV7-6
CSARGRDRLETQYF,TGCAGTGCTAGAGGGAGGGACCGGTTGGAGACCCAGTACTTC,-,14,-,TRBJ2-5,TRBV20-1
CSAREVAGALHYGYTF,TGCAGTGCTAGAGAGGTGGCAGGGGCTCTGCACTATGGCTACACCTTC,few,16,-,TRBJ1-2,TRBV20-1
CSVVLAGRNEQFF,TGCAGCGTTGTTCTAGCGGGACGAAATGAGCAGTTCTTC,many,13,TRBD2,TRBJ2-1,TRBV29-1
CASSSGQGLDEQYF,TGCGCCAGCAGCTCGGGACAGGGGTTGGACGAGCAGTACTTC,-,14,TRBD1,TRBJ2-7,TRBV5-1
CASSHRAGLISHEQFF,TGTGCCAGCAGCCACCGTGCAGGCCTAATCTCGCATGAGCAGTTCTTC,few,16,-,TRBJ2-1,TRBV6-1
CASSLRQGGGEQFF,TGTGCCAGCAGCTTGAGACAGGGGGGAGGGGAGCAGTTCTTC,few,14,TRBD1,TRBJ2-1,TRBV7-8
CASSYRTWGDTQYF,TGTGCCAGCAGTTACAGGACCTGGGGCGATACGCAGTATTTT,-,14,-,TRBJ2-3,TRBV6-5
CASSPRGLGNEQFF,TGTGCCAGCAGCCCCCGGGGATTGGGCAATGAGCAGTTCTTC,-,14,-,TRBJ2-1,TRBV7-2
CASSPGLAGWSSTDTQYF,TGTGCCAGCAGCCCGGGACTAGCGGGATGGTCTAGCACAGATACGCAGTATTTT,few,18,TRBD2,TRBJ2-3,TRBV27
CAISDRESSPLHF,TGTGCCATCAGTGACCGGGAGAGTTCACCCCTCCACTTT,-,13,-,TRBJ1-6,TRBV10-3
CASSYANTGELFF,TGTGCCAGCAGTTACGCGAACACCGGGGAGCTGTTTTTT,-,13,-,TRBJ2-2,TRBV6-5
CSVEYADLRGNIQYF,TGCAGCGTTGAATATGCGGACCTCAGGGGAAACATTCAGTACTTC,many,15,-,TRBJ2-4,TRBV29-1
CSARPQGQNNEQFF,TGCAGTGCTAGGCCCCAGGGGCAAAACAATGAGCAGTTCTTC,few,14,-,TRBJ2-1,TRBV20-1
CASSSRQGSGELFF,TGCGCCAGCAGCTCGAGACAGGGCTCCGGGGAGCTGTTTTTT,-,14,TRBD1,TRBJ2-2,TRBV5-1
CASSSRAGENTEAFF,TGTGCCAGCAGCTCCCGCGCCGGCGAGAACACTGAAGCTTTCTTT,few,15,-,TRBJ1-1,TRBV7-9
CASSLQLDLNNEQFF,TGTGCCAGCAGCCTACAGTTGGACCTCAACAATGAGCAGTTCTTC,few,15,-,TRBJ2-1,TRBV6-2/TRBV6-3
CASSFHPDRPPYEQYF,TGTGCCAGCAGTTTTCACCCGGACAGGCCACCCTACGAGCAGTACTTC,-,16,TRBD1,TRBJ2-7,TRBV12-3/TRBV12-4
CASSQVGVGGGSGYTF,TGTGCCAGCAGCCAAGTCGGTGTGGGGGGAGGTTCTGGCTACACCTTC,-,16,-,TRBJ1-2,TRBV4-2
CASSPGTDQIYEQYF,TGTGCCAGCAGCCCAGGGACAGACCAAATCTACGAGCAGTACTTC,-,15,TRBD1,TRBJ2-7,TRBV11-1
CARSSMDSTLYGYTF,TGTGCCAGAAGCTCCATGGACTCTACTCTCTATGGCTACACCTTC,-,15,-,TRBJ1-2,TRBV5-3
CASSFLGREGPTDTQYF,TGTGCCAGCAGTTTTCTGGGGAGGGAGGGTCCCACAGATACGCAGTATTTT,many,17,TRBD2,TRBJ2-3,TRBV27
CASSSQRGRGLEKLFF,TGTGCCAGCAGCTCCCAAAGGGGCAGGGGGCTTGAAAAACTGTTTTTT,few,16,TRBD1,TRBJ1-4,TRBV7-2
CSARNSERPREQYF,TGCAGTGCTAGAAACTCCGAGCGGCCTCGGGAGCAGTACTTC,-,14,-,TRBJ2-7,TRBV20-1
CASSPGNLGGYTF,TGTGCCAGCAGCCCCGGGAATCTGGGTGGCTACACCTTC,few,13,-,TRBJ1-2,TRBV6-2/TRBV6-3
CASSWTDSNYGYTF,TGTGCCAGCAGCTGGACAGATTCCAACTATGGCTACACCTTC,-,14,-,TRBJ1-2,TRBV7-2
CASSLGGDRRGPQHF,TGTGCCAGCAGCTTAGGTGGAGACCGCAGGGGGCCCCAGCATTTT,-,15,-,TRBJ1-5,TRBV7-2
CASSLLGGDQPQHF,TGCGCCAGCAGCTTGCTAGGGGGGGATCAGCCCCAGCATTTT,-,14,-,TRBJ1-5,TRBV5-1
CAITSETEAFF,TGTGCCATCACGTCGGAAACTGAAGCTTTCTTT,few,11,-,TRBJ1-1,TRBV2
CASSVDLDTYEQYF,TGTGCCAGCAGCGTAGATCTCGACACCTACGAGCAGTACTTC,-,14,-,TRBJ2-7,TRBV9
CASSWGSSEQFF,TGTGCCAGCAGTTGGGGCTCGAGTGAGCAGTTCTTC,-,12,-,TRBJ2-1,TRBV6-5
CASSRGGANWYEQFF,TGTGCCAGCAGCCGCGGGGGGGCGAATTGGTATGAGCAGTTCTTC,many,15,TRBD2,TRBJ2-1,TRBV6-5
CSASSGQGAHEQYF,TGCAGTGCTAGTTCCGGACAGGGGGCTCATGAGCAGTACTTC,few,14,TRBD1,TRBJ2-7,TRBV20-1
CASRPGLAENTQYF,TGTGCCAGCAGGCCGGGACTAGCGGAAAATACGCAGTATTTT,-,14,TRBD2,TRBJ2-3,TRBV12-3/TRBV12-4
CSARDSDTGELFF,TGCAGTGCTAGGGACTCGGACACCGGGGAGCTGTTTTTT,few,13,-,TRBJ2-2,TRBV20-1
CASSLAPAPGHNEQFF,TGTGCCAGCAGCTTAGCCCCGGCCCCAGGGCACAATGAGCAGTTCTTC,few,16,-,TRBJ2-1,TRBV7-2
CATSGTANEQYF,TGTGCCACCAGTGGCACTGCGAACGAGCAGTACTTC,-,12,-,TRBJ2-7,TRBV24-1
CASRRTSGGARDEQFF,TGTGCCAGCCGACGGACTAGCGGGGGGGCCAGGGATGAGCAGTTCTTC,few,16,TRBD2,TRBJ2-1,TRBV11-2
CASSLFAGVIDEQYF,TGTGCCAGCAGTTTATTCGCGGGAGTTATCGACGAGCAGTACTTC,few,15,TRBD2,TRBJ2-7,TRBV28
CASSDERGGVRAFF,TGCGCCAGCAGCGACGAGAGGGGGGGCGTTAGGGCTTTCTTT,few,14,-,TRBJ1-1,TRBV5-1
CASSHREDRVYEQYF,TGTGCCAGCAGCCACCGTGAGGACAGGGTCTACGAGCAGTACTTC,-,15,TRBD1,TRBJ2-7,TRBV7-2
CASSSSGGADSWETQYF,TGTGCCAGCAGCTCTAGCGGGGGGGCGGATTCGTGGGAGACCCAGTACTTC,many,17,TRBD2,TRBJ2-5,TRBV7-2
CSVEDLRGEQYF,TGCAGCGTTGAAGATCTGAGGGGAGAGCAGTACTTC,many,12,-,TRBJ2-7,TRBV29-1
CATSDAGQGVDNEQFF,TGTGCCACCAGTGACGCGGGACAGGGTGTCGACAATGAGCAGTTCTTC,many,16,TRBD1,TRBJ2-1,TRBV24-1
CASSRSFFGTDTQYF,TGTGCCAGCAGCCGATCGTTCTTCGGCACAGATACGCAGTATTTT,-,15,-,TRBJ2-3,TRBV3-1
CATVRTSGGYEQFF,TGTGCCACCGTAAGAACTAGCGGGGGTTATGAGCAGTTCTTC,few,14,TRBD2,TRBJ2-1,TRBV15
CASSSRDGSSGELFF,TGTGCCAGCAGCTCCCGGGACGGGTCCTCCGGGGAGCTGTTTTTT,few,15,-,TRBJ2-2,TRBV7-2
CASSLRLAAKQETQYF,TGTGCCAGCAGCCTCCGACTAGCGGCAAAACAAGAGACCCAGTACTTC,-,16,TRBD2,TRBJ2-5,TRBV14